Listed below are T cell receptor beta chains from one sample, sequenced in a study of T cell responses to AZD1222 COVID-19 vaccine. Generated by immunoSEQ multiplex PCR, the TCRdb table keeps only in-frame clones and is missing some. The sample holds about 82,000 clones, 70% to 90% seen once. The material was peripheral blood, obtained on day 0 of AZD1222 vaccination. The source of these receptors is an adult in good health. CDR3s include the opening cysteine and the closing phenylalanine or tryptophan. D genes are given only for firm matches. Size is omitted from some rows. Given values are once, few, many or a class for expanded clones.

d_gene: TRBD1
abundance: .
v_gene: TRBV7-2
j_gene: TRBJ1-2
CDR3nt: TGTGCCAGCAGCCCAAGCGACAGGGGGAACTATGGCTACACCTTC
CDR3aa: CASSPSDRGNYGYTF

d_gene: .
abundance: .
v_gene: TRBV18
j_gene: TRBJ2-7
CDR3nt: TGTGCCAGCTCACGTCGGACTACCGAGCAGTACTTC
CDR3aa: CASSRRTTEQYF

d_gene: TRBD1
abundance: once
v_gene: TRBV19
j_gene: TRBJ1-1
CDR3nt: TGTGCCAGTAGTAACCACGGACAGGGATCTTACACTGAATCTTTCTTT
CDR3aa: CASSNHGQGSYTESFF

d_gene: TRBD1
abundance: .
v_gene: TRBV7-9
j_gene: TRBJ1-2
CDR3nt: TGTGCCAGCAGCCCTGGACAGGGGGCATATGGCTACACCTTC
CDR3aa: CASSPGQGAYGYTF

d_gene: .
abundance: once
v_gene: TRBV7-2
j_gene: TRBJ1-5
CDR3nt: TGTGCCAGCAGATCGACAGGAAGCAATCAGCCCCAGCATTTT
CDR3aa: CASRSTGSNQPQHF

d_gene: .
abundance: .
v_gene: TRBV11-3
j_gene: TRBJ2-1
CDR3nt: TGTGCCAGCAGCTTAATAGGGTGGAATGAGCAGTTCTTC
CDR3aa: CASSLIGWNEQFF

d_gene: TRBD1
abundance: once
v_gene: TRBV30
j_gene: TRBJ2-7
CDR3nt: TGTGCCGTTGACAGGGACCCCTACGAGCAGTACTTC
CDR3aa: CAVDRDPYEQYF

d_gene: TRBD1
abundance: few
v_gene: TRBV7-2
j_gene: TRBJ1-1
CDR3nt: TGTGCCAGCAACAGGACTCAGGGGGCGGACACTGAAGCTTTCTTT
CDR3aa: CASNRTQGADTEAFF

d_gene: TRBD1
abundance: .
v_gene: TRBV4-1
j_gene: TRBJ1-6
CDR3nt: TGCGCCAGCAGCCGGGGACAGGGGAATTCACCCCTCCACTTT
CDR3aa: CASSRGQGNSPLHF

d_gene: .
abundance: once
v_gene: TRBV3-1/TRBV3-2
j_gene: TRBJ1-2
CDR3nt: TGTGCCAGCAGCGAGGGGGGATACTATGGCTACACCTTC
CDR3aa: CASSEGGYYGYTF

d_gene: .
abundance: .
v_gene: TRBV9
j_gene: TRBJ1-6
CDR3nt: TGTGCCAGCAGCGGATCGGGACGGTATAATTCACCCCTCCACTTT
CDR3aa: CASSGSGRYNSPLHF

d_gene: .
abundance: .
v_gene: TRBV9
j_gene: TRBJ1-1
CDR3nt: TGTGCCAGCAGCGTAGGGAGGACAGAGAGCACTGAAGCTTTCTTT
CDR3aa: CASSVGRTESTEAFF

d_gene: TRBD1
abundance: .
v_gene: TRBV15
j_gene: TRBJ2-3
CDR3nt: TGTGCCACCAGCGGTTCGCCGGGACAGGGCCCTGGCGCGGATACGCAGTATTTT
CDR3aa: CATSGSPGQGPGADTQYF

d_gene: .
abundance: .
v_gene: TRBV4-1
j_gene: TRBJ1-1
CDR3nt: TGCGCCAGCAGCCAAGGTCCAGGCCCAGCTTTCTTT
CDR3aa: CASSQGPGPAFF

d_gene: TRBD1
abundance: .
v_gene: TRBV30
j_gene: TRBJ1-5
CDR3nt: TGTGCCTGGAGTAGAAACAGGGGTACTCAGCCCCAGCATTTT
CDR3aa: CAWSRNRGTQPQHF

d_gene: TRBD2
abundance: .
v_gene: TRBV6-1
j_gene: TRBJ2-7
CDR3nt: TGTGCCAGCAGTGAAGATCTAGCGGGGGCCTACGAGCAGTACTTC
CDR3aa: CASSEDLAGAYEQYF

d_gene: .
abundance: .
v_gene: TRBV3-1/TRBV3-2
j_gene: TRBJ1-5
CDR3nt: TGTGCCAGCAGCCAATCGGCCGGTACGAGCAATCAGCCCCAGCATTTT
CDR3aa: CASSQSAGTSNQPQHF

d_gene: .
abundance: .
v_gene: TRBV5-1
j_gene: TRBJ1-1
CDR3nt: TGCGCCAGCAGCTTGGTCAGCTTTAACACTGAAGCTTTCTTT
CDR3aa: CASSLVSFNTEAFF

d_gene: .
abundance: .
v_gene: TRBV7-3
j_gene: TRBJ1-1
CDR3nt: TGTGCCAGCAGCTTAAGTAAGGGAACGAACACTGAAGCTTTCTTT
CDR3aa: CASSLSKGTNTEAFF

d_gene: TRBD1
abundance: .
v_gene: TRBV6-5
j_gene: TRBJ1-2
CDR3nt: TGTGCCAGCAGGGCGGGACAGGGCGTCTATGGCTACACCTTC
CDR3aa: CASRAGQGVYGYTF

d_gene: .
abundance: .
v_gene: TRBV18
j_gene: TRBJ1-1
CDR3nt: TGTGCCAGCTCACTCCGGGCCTCCGGAGGGAACACTGAAGCTTTCTTT
CDR3aa: CASSLRASGGNTEAFF

d_gene: .
abundance: .
v_gene: TRBV5-6
j_gene: TRBJ1-5
CDR3nt: TGTGCCAGCAGCTTTACCGGGGACCTTAGCAATCAGCCCCAGCATTTT
CDR3aa: CASSFTGDLSNQPQHF